A single sample gave rise to the 10 T cell receptor beta chains below, sequenced in a study of T cell changes during pregnancy in multiple sclerosis. Profiling relied on immunoSEQ multiplex PCR, and the TCRdb table lists in-frame clones only, not all of them. The sample includes 65,000 to 80,000 clones, more than 90% of them seen just once. Sequences were derived from CD4+ T cells from peripheral blood mononuclear cells, sampled before pregnancy. These receptors were taken from a female donor with multiple sclerosis, enrolled in a pregnancy study.

V gene TRBV6-1 combines with J gene TRBJ2-5; the match to TRBD2 covers 8 bases. The CDR3 runs 16 residues. With V trimmed by 4 bases and J by 4 bases, 11 bases remained unmatched. The V gene's germline CDR1 is MNHNS and CDR2 SASEGT. The CDR3 DNA follows: TGTGCCAGCAGTGGCCCACGGCTCGCGGGGGGAGAGACCCAGTACTTC. Its protein is CASSGPRLAGGETQYF.

This clone was counted a single time. The chain links TRBV5-4 to TRBJ1-6, with 9 bases that match TRBD1. CDR1 SGHNT and CDR2 YYREEE come from the germline V gene (reference sequence). With 4 bases clipped from V and 8 bases from J, the junction kept 4 bases outside the gene matches. This CDR3 has 14 amino acids. For the CDR3, the DNA is TGTGCCAGCAGCCCCCGGGACAGGGATTCACCCCTCCACTTT. Amino acids: CASSPRDRDSPLHF. Full variable domain (remainder filled in from reference TRBV5-4 and TRBJ1-6): ETGVTQSPTHLIKTRGQQVTLRCSSQSGHNTVSWYQQALGQGPQFIFQYYREEENGRGNFPPRFSGLQFPNYSSELNVNALELDDSALYLCASSPRDRDSPLHFGNGTRLTVT.

Concerning this clone: At one end the junction does not follow the germline gene, possibly because of a read error. This chain links TRBV5-1 with TRBJ2-2; D is possibly TRBD2 (6 bases). The CDR3 extends over 13 amino acids. The germline V gene has CDR1 SGHRS and CDR2 YFSETQ. This CDR3 is CASSVDGDGGLFF. The CDR3 bases are TGCGCCAGCAGCGTCGACGGGGACGGGGGGCTGTTTTTT.

The J gene is TRBJ2-1, the V gene TRBV30; TRBD1 matches at 9 bases. The CDR3 has 12 residues. V shed 5 bases and J 6 bases; nucleotides not matched to a gene: 2. Germline CDR1 is GTSNPN and CDR2 is SVGIG (reference sequence). Here the CDR3 DNA reads TGTGCCTGGTTGACAGGGGGCAATGAGCAGTTCTTC. Protein product: CAWLTGGNEQFF.

This rearrangement joins TRBV2 to TRBJ1-1; weak D call: TRBD1 (6 bases). This CDR3 has 14 residues. Germline assignment: CDR1 SNHLY and CDR2 FYNNEI. Trimming pared 6 bases from V and 5 bases from J, leaving 16 bases between. Here the CDR3 reads CASRGNMRGTEAFF. CDR3 nucleotides: TGTGCCAGCAGGGGTAACATGAGGGGGACTGAAGCTTTCTTT. The variable domain in full, completed from reference TRBV2 and TRBJ1-1, reads EPEVTQTPSHQVTQMGQEVILRCVPISNHLYFYWYRQILGQKVEFLVSFYNNEISEKSEIFDDQFSVERPDGSNFTLKIRSTKLEDSAMYFCASRGNMRGTEAFFGQGTRLTVV.

This clone was observed a single time. The chain uses TRBV2 and TRBJ1-1; D is uncertain. V shed 7 bases and J shed 0 bases, with 12 bases lying between them. Germline V CDR1 and CDR2: SNHLY, FYNNEI. The CDR3 has 14 amino acids. The chain's CDR3 is CASILDLMNTEAFF. Written as DNA, the CDR3 is TGTGCCAGCATCCTGGACTTAATGAACACTGAAGCTTTCTTT.

The rearrangement links TRBV27 to TRBJ1-5, with D unclear. The CDR3 is 15 amino acids. Trimming stripped 4 bases from V and 0 bases from J, with 10 bases between. Per the germline V gene, CDR1 is MNHEY and CDR2 is SMNVEV (reference sequence). CDR3 protein: CASSSWADSNQPQHF. In DNA, the CDR3 is TGTGCCAGCAGTTCCTGGGCAGATAGCAATCAGCCCCAGCATTTT.

The chain has TRBV4-1 and TRBJ2-1; 7 bases fit TRBD2. This CDR3 comprises 15 residues. The germline gives CDR1 MGHRA, CDR2 YSYEKL. Trimming cost V 6 bases and J 3 bases; bases outside gene matches: 8. In DNA form, the CDR3 reads TGCGCCAGCAGTCCGAACCGGGACTACTACAATGAGCAGTTCTTC. Residues: CASSPNRDYYNEQFF.

A remark on this clone: The same CDR3 can be traced to other DNA sequences in this sample. The V and J genes are TRBV28 and TRBJ1-5, with D possibly TRBD1 on 6 matching bases. CDR1 and CDR2 from the germline V gene are MDHEN and SYDVKM. Between the trimmed V and J ends, which lost 7 bases and 2 bases, there was a span of 6 bases. The CDR3 length is 12 residues. This chain's CDR3 is CASKGGNQPQHF. In DNA, the CDR3 is TGTGCCAGCAAGGGGGGCAATCAGCCCCAGCATTTT. Variable domain in full (rest from reference TRBV28 and TRBJ1-5): DVKVTQSSRYLVKRTGEKVFLECVQDMDHENMFWYRQDPGLGLRLIYFSYDVKMKEKGDIPEGYSVSREKKERFSLILESASTNQTSMYLCASKGGNQPQHFGDGTRLSIL.

The gene calls are TRBV5-4 and TRBJ1-1; TRBD1 agrees at 8 bases. The V gene end was trimmed by 4 bases and the J gene end by 2 bases; junction bases not matched to a gene: 7. This CDR3 is 15 amino acids long. The V gene's germline CDR1 is SGHNT and CDR2 YYREEE (reference sequence). The CDR3 DNA reads as TGTGCCAGCAGCCGAGACAGGGGCTCCAACACTGAAGCTTTCTTT. Translating gives CASSRDRGSNTEAFF.